This entry lists 6 T cell receptor beta chains sequenced from one sample in a study of shared clonotypes between healthy human individuals. Naive CD8 isolation took CD45RO-negative cells positively selected for CCR7 and excluded terminally differentiated effector memory CD45RA+ cells. Sequencing used immunoSEQ multiplex PCR; TCRdb keeps in-frame clones, though not all of them. The sample includes some 740,000 clones, over 90% of them seen just once. The sample consisted of naive CD8+ T cells sorted from blood. The receptor set was obtained from a young man in good health.

CDR3 residues: CASPSPLADTQYF. DNA of the CDR3: TGTGCCAGCCCATCTCCTTTGGCAGATACGCAGTATTTT. The chain has TRBV6-1 and TRBJ2-3; unclear D gene. There are 13 residues in the CDR3. Germline values: CDR1 MNHNS, CDR2 SASEGT. Deletions cut 8 bases from V and 4 bases from J, with 13 bases between.

The genes are TRBV29-1 and TRBJ2-5, with TRBD2 matching over 11 bases. With 3 bases clipped from V and 1 base from J, the junction kept 4 bases outside the gene matches. The CDR3 totals 15 residues. CDR1 and CDR2 from the germline V gene are SQVTM and ANQGSEA. The CDR3 loop reads CSVELAGGIQETQYF. DNA of the CDR3: TGCAGCGTTGAGCTAGCGGGAGGTATCCAAGAGACCCAGTACTTC.

The chain has TRBV25-1 and TRBJ1-2; TRBD1 agrees at 7 bases. Unmatched junction bases numbered 2, after V lost 1 base and J lost 6 bases. Germline V gene lookup returns CDR1 MGHDK and CDR2 SYGVNS. The CDR3 is 13 residues long. The CDR3 here is CASSESRGNGYTF. CDR3 coding DNA: TGTGCCAGCAGTGAATCCAGGGGGAATGGCTACACCTTC.

This clone has a handful of counts. This CDR3 is CASPIARGSTGELFF. CDR3 nucleotide sequence: TGTGCCAGCCCCATAGCGCGAGGATCCACCGGGGAGCTGTTTTTT. The chain combines TRBV7-9 with TRBJ2-2; possible D gene TRBD2, 5 bases. The CDR3 is 15 residues long. In germline, CDR1 is SEHNR, CDR2 FQNEAQ (reference sequence). Trimming cost V 8 bases and J 4 bases, with 17 bases left between them.

CDR3 coding DNA: TGTGCCAGCAGTTACTCGGAACCACAGGCAGATCAGCCCCAGCATTTT. This encodes CASSYSEPQADQPQHF. The chain employs TRBV6-5 and TRBJ1-5, with a tentative D call TRBD1 (5 bases). The CDR3 sequence is 16 residues long. V lost 0 bases to trimming and J lost 5 bases, with 14 bases between them. CDR1 is MNHEY, CDR2 SVGAGI, per germline.

V gene TRBV5-5 combines with J gene TRBJ2-1, with unresolved D. This CDR3 has 15 amino acids. CDR1 is SGHKS and CDR2 is YYEKEE in the germline V gene (reference sequence). V was pared by 1 base and J by 4 bases, with 12 bases between. The chain's CDR3 is CASSLWDSSYNEQFF. DNA for the CDR3: TGTGCCAGCAGCTTGTGGGATTCATCGTACAATGAGCAGTTCTTC.